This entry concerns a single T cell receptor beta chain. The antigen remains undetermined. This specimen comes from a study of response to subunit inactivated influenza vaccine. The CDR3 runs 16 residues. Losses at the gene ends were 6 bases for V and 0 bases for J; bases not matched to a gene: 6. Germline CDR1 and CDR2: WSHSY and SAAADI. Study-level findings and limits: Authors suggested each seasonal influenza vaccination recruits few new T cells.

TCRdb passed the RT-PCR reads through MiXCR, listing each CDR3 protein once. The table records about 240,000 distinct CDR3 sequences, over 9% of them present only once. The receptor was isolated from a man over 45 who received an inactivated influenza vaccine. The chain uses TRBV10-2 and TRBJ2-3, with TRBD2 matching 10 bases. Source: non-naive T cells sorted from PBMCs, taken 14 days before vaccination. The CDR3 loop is CASRASGGVSTDTQYF. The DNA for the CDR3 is TGCGCCAGCAGGGCAAGCGGGGGGGTTAGCACAGATACGCAGTATTTT.